Below, one T cell receptor beta chain is given with its context. The antigen remains unidentified. Only in-frame clones appear in the TCRdb table, and some are missing; sequencing was by immunoSEQ multiplex PCR. The repertoire has around 140,000 clones, 85% to 90% of them found once; the top ten carry 1.6%. The CDR3 runs to 13 residues. Trimming took 2 bases from V and 5 from J, leaving 7 bases between them. Germline assignment: CDR1 KGHSH and CDR2 LQKENI. The data belong to a study of T cell responses to AZD1222 COVID-19 vaccine. Study findings and constraints: Donors were mostly white British, more females; clonal diversity possibly underestimated. Among vaccine-associated CD4 TCRs, coverage spanned spike, with dominance at 160-218 and 743-854. It was only five to seven AZD1222 recipients who were seropositive at baseline. Spike-specific TCR breadth and depth were elevated following two AZD1222 doses.

The chain joins TRBV18 to TRBJ2-1; unclear D gene. The sequenced sample was peripheral blood, obtained on day 0 of AZD1222 vaccination. The TCR sequence derives from an adult in good health. The CDR3 sequence: CASSPSTDNEQFF. Here the CDR3 DNA reads TGTGCCAGCTCACCATCTACCGACAATGAGCAGTTCTTC. Using reference TRBV18 and TRBJ2-1 for the parts outside the CDR3, the full variable domain is NAGVMQNPRHLVRRRGQEARLRCSPMKGHSHVYWYRQLPEEGLKFMVYLQKENIIDESGMPKERFSAEFPKEGPSILRIQQVVRGDSAAYFCASSPSTDNEQFFGPGTRLTVL.